The sequence of this T cell receptor beta chain was determined in a study of T cells in Graves' hyperthyroidism and ophthalmopathy. RNA transcripts were the template for amplifying TCR beta CDR3 regions. First-round RT-PCR of the TCR CDR3 relied on the HTBI primer set. MiXCR was run by TCRdb on the multiplex PCR reads, yielding one entry per CDR3 protein. Counted here are 330,000 or so distinct CDR3 sequences, around 18% occurring once; the ten biggest clones make up 15%. Many counts were recorded for this clonotype. Its cognate antigen is unknown. Uncontrolled infection, other autoimmune disease, pregnancy or lactation disqualified patients from enrolment. About 9.4 ml fresh peripheral blood yielded the PBMCs. The study's findings and limits: Ophthalmopathy was model-predicted a median around 6.7 months pre-onset.

V shed 5 bases and J 6 bases; nucleotides not matched to a gene: 11. The CDR3 length is 16 residues. Germline V CDR1 and CDR2: MDHEN, SYDVKM. V and J are TRBV28 and TRBJ2-7; 12 positions agree with TRBD2. The specimen sequenced was blood. This sequence was found in a woman aged 40 to 55 with Graves' ophthalmopathy. This CDR3 is CASSLLAGGPHSEQYF. The CDR3 DNA follows: TGTGCCAGCAGTCTTCTAGCGGGAGGGCCCCACTCCGAGCAGTACTTC.